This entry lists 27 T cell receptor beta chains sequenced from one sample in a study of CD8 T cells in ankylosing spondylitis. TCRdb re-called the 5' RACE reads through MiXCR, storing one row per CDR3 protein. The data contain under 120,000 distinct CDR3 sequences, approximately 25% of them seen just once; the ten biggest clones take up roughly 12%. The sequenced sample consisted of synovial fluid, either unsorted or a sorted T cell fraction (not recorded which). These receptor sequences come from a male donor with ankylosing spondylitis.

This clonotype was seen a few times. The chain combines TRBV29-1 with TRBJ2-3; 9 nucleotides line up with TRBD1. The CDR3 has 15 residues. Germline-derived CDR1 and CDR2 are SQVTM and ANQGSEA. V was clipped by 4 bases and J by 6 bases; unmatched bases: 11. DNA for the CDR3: TGCAGCGTTGTAGGGACAGGGAACGGGGTCGATACGCAGTATTTT. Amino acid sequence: CSVVGTGNGVDTQYF.

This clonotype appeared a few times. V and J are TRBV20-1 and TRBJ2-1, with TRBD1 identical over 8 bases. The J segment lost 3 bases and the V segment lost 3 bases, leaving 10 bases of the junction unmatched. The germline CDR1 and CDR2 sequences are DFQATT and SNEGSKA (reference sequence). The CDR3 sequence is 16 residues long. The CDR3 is CSARALQGAVYNEQFF. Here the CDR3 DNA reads TGCAGTGCTAGGGCACTCCAGGGGGCGGTCTACAATGAGCAGTTCTTC.

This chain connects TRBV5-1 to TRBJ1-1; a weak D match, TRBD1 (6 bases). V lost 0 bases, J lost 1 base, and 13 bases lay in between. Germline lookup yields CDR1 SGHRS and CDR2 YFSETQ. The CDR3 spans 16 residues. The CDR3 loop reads CASSLVLSGQNTEAFF. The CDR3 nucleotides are TGCGCCAGCAGCTTGGTACTTTCGGGACAGAACACTGAAGCTTTCTTT.

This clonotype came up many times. CDR3 loop: CASSDTNTGELFF. CDR3 nucleotides: TGTGCCAGCAGTGACACTAACACCGGGGAGCTGTTTTTT. V is TRBV6-1 and J is TRBJ2-2, with D uncertain. V lost 3 bases and J 2 bases, leaving 4 bases between the germline ends. The germline gives CDR1 MNHNS, CDR2 SASEGT. The CDR3 sequence is 13 residues long.

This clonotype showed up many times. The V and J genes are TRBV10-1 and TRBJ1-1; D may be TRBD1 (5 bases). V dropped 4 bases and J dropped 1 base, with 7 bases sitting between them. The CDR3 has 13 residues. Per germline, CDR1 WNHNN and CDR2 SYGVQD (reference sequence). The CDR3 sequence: CASSGQWNTEAFF. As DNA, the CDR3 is TGCGCCAGCAGTGGACAGTGGAACACTGAAGCTTTCTTT.

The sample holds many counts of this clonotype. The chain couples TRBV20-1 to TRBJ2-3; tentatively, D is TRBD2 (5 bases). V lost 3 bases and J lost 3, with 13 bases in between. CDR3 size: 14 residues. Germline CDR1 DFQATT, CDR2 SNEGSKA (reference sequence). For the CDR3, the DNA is TGCAGTGCTAGTGGTGGGAGTGGTACAGATACGCAGTATTTT. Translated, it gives CSASGGSGTDTQYF.

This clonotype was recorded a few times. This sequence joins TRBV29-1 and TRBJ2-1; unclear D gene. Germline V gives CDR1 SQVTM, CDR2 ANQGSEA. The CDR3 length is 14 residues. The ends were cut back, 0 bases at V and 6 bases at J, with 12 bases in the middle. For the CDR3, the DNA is TGCAGCGTTGAAGATCTTGGCCGAGGCAATGAGCAGTTCTTC. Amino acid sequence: CSVEDLGRGNEQFF.

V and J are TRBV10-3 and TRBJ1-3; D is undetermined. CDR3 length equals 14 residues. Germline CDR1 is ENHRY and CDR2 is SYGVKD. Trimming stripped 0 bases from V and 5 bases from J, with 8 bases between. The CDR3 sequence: CAISESVERNTIYF. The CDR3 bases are TGTGCCATCAGTGAGTCAGTTGAGAGAAACACCATATATTTT.

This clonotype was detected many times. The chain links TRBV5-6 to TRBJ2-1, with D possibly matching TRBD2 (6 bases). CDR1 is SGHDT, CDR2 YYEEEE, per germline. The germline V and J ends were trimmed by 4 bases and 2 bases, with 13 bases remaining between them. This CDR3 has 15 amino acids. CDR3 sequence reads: CASSELAVTYNEQFF. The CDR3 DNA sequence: TGTGCCAGCAGCGAATTAGCGGTTACCTACAATGAGCAGTTCTTC.

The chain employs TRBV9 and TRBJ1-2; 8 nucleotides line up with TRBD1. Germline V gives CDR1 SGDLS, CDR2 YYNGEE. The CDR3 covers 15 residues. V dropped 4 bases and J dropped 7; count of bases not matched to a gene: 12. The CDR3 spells CASSSPGQDIFGYTF. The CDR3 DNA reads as TGTGCCAGCAGCTCCCCGGGACAGGATATATTTGGCTACACCTTC.

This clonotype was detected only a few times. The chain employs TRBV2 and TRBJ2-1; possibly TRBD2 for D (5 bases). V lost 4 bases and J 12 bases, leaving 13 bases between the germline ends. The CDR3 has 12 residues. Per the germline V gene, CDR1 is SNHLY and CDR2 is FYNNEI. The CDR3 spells CASSGLSDWQFF. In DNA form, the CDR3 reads TGTGCCAGCAGTGGGCTATCGGACTGGCAGTTCTTC.

The CDR3 loop is CASSPLLAGVEQYV. CDR3 bases: TGTGCCAGCAGCCCGTTATTAGCGGGAGTCGAGCAGTACGTC. The chain is built from TRBV14 and TRBJ2-7, with TRBD2 matching over 9 bases. Germline values: CDR1 SGHDN, CDR2 FVKESK. The J segment lost 6 bases and the V segment lost 4 bases, leaving 7 bases of the junction unmatched. The CDR3 has 14 residues.

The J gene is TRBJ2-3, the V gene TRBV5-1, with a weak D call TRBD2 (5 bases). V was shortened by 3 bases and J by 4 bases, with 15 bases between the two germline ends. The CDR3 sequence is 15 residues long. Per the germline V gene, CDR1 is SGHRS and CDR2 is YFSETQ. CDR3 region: CASSSVGGGADTQYF. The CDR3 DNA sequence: TGCGCCAGCAGCTCGGTAGGAGGCGGCGCAGATACGCAGTATTTT. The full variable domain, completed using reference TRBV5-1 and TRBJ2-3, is KAGVTQTPRYLIKTRGQQVTLSCSPISGHRSVSWYQQTPGQGLQFLFEYFSETQRNKGNFPGRFSGRQFSNSRSEMNVSTLELGDSALYLCASSSVGGGADTQYFGPGTRLTVL.

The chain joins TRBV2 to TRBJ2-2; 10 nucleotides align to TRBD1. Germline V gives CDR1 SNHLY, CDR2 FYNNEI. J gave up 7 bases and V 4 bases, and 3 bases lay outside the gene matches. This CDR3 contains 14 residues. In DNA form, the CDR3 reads TGTGCCAGCAGTGGACAGGGGGCTGACGGGGAGCTGTTTTTT. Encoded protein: CASSGQGADGELFF.

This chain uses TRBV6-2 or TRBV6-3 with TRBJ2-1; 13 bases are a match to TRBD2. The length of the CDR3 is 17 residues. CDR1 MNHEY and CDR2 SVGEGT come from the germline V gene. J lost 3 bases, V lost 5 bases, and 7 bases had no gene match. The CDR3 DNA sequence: TGTGCCAGCAGTGGGTCCGGGACTAGCGGGGACTACAATGAGCAGTTCTTC. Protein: CASSGSGTSGDYNEQFF.

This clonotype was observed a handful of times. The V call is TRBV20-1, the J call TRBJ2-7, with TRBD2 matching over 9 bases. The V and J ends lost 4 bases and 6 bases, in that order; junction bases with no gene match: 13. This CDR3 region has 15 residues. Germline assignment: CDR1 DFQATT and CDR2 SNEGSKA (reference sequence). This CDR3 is CSANFGGSGSVEQYF. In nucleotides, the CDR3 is TGCAGTGCTAACTTTGGGGGTAGCGGGAGTGTCGAGCAGTACTTC.

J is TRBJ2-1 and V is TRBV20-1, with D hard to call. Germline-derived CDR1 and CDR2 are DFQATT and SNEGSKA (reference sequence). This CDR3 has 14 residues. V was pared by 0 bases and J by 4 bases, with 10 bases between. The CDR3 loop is CSARDLYGYNEQFF. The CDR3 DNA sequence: TGCAGTGCTAGAGATTTGTACGGGTACAATGAGCAGTTCTTC.

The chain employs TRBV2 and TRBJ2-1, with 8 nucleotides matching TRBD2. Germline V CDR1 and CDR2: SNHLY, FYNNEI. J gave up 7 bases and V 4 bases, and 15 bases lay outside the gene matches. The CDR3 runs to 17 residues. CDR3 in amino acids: CASSVVLTSDLKNEQFF. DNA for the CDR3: TGTGCCAGCAGTGTAGTTTTGACTAGCGATCTTAAGAATGAGCAGTTCTTC.

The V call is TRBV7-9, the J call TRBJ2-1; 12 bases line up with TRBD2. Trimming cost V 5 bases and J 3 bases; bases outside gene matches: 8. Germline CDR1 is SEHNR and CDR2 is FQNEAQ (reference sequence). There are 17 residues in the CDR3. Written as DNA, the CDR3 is TGTGCCAGCAGCAACCCTAGCGGGAGGGTATTCTACAATGAGCAGTTCTTC. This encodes CASSNPSGRVFYNEQFF.

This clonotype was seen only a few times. The CDR3 here is CASSLAAGVLGQPQHF. CDR3 DNA: TGTGCCAGCAGCTTAGCGGCTGGGGTATTGGGTCAGCCCCAGCATTTT. This chain joins TRBV11-2 and TRBJ1-5; no firm D call. Germline loops: CDR1 SGHAT, CDR2 FQNNGV. Deletions cut 1 base from V and 6 bases from J, with 16 bases between. CDR3 length equals 16 residues.

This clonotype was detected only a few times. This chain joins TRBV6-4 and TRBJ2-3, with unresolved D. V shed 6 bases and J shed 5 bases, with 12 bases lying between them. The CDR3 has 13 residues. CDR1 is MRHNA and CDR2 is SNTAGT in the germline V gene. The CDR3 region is CASSRVSGDTQYF. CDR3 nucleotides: TGTGCCAGCAGCCGAGTCTCCGGAGATACGCAGTATTTT.

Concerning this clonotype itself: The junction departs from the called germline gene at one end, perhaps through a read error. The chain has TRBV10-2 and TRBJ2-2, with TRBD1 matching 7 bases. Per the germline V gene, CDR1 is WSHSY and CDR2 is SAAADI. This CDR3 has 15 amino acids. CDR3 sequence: CATSEGAANTGELFF. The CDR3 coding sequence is TGCGCCACCAGTGAGGGGGCGGCGAACACCGGGGAGCTGTTTTTT.

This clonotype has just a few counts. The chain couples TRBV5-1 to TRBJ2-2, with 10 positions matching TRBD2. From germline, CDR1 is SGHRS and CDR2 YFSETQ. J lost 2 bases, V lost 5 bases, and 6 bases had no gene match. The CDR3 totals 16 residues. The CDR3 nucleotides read TGCGCCAGCAGGTTAGCGGGAGGTTTCAACACCGGGGAGCTGTTTTTT. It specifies CASRLAGGFNTGELFF.

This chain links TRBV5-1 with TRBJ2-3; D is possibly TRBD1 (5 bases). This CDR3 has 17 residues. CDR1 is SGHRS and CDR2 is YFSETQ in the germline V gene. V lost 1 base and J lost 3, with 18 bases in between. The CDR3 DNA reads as TGCGCCAGCAGCTTGTTACCCACCCAGGGCGCGACAGATACGCAGTATTTT. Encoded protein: CASSLLPTQGATDTQYF. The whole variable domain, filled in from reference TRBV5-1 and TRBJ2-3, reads KAGVTQTPRYLIKTRGQQVTLSCSPISGHRSVSWYQQTPGQGLQFLFEYFSETQRNKGNFPGRFSGRQFSNSRSEMNVSTLELGDSALYLCASSLLPTQGATDTQYFGPGTRLTVL.

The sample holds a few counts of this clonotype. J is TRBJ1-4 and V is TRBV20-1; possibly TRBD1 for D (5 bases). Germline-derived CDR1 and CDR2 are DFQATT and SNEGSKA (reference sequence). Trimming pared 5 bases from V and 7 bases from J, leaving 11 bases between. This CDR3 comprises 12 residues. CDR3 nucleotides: TGCAGTGCTCGCTGGGGCAGTGAAAAACTGTTTTTT. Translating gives CSARWGSEKLFF.

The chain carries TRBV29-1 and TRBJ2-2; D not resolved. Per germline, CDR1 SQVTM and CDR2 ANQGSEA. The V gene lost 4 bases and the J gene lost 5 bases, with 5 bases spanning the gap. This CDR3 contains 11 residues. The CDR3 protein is CSVGITGELFF. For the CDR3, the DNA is TGCAGCGTTGGTATTACCGGGGAGCTGTTTTTT.

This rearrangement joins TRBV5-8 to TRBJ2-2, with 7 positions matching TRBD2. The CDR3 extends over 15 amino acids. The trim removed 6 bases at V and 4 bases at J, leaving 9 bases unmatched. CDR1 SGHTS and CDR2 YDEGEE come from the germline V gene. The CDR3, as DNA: TGTGCCAGCATCTCGCGGGACTACGCCACCGGGGAGCTGTTTTTT. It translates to CASISRDYATGELFF.